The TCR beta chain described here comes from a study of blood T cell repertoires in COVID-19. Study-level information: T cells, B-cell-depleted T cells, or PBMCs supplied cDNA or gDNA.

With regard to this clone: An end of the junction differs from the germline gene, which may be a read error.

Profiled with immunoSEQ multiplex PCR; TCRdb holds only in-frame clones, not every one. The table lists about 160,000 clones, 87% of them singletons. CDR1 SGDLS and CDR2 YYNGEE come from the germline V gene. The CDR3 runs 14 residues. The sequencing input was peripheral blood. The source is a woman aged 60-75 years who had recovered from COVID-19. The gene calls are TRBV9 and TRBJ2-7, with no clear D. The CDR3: CASSVTWQPPIYGF. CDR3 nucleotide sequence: TGTGCCAGCAGCGTTACCTGGCAGCCTCCTATTTACGGGTTC.